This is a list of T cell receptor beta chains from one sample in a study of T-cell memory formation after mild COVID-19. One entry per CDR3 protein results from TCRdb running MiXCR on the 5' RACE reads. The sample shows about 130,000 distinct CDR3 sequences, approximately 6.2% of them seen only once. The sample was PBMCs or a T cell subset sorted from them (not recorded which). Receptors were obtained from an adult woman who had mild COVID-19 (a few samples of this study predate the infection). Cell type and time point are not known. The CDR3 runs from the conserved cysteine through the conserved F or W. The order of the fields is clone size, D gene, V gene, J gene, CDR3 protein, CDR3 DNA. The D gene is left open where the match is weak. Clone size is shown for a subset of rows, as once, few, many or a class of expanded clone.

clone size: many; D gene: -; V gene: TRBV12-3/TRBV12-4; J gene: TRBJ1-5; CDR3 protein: CASSLSEFKPQHF; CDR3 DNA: TGTGCCAGCAGTCTTTCGGAGTTCAAGCCCCAGCATTTT
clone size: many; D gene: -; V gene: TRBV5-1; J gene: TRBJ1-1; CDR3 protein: CASRSGNGLNTEAFF; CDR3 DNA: TGCGCCAGCAGGTCCGGGAACGGATTGAACACTGAAGCTTTCTTT
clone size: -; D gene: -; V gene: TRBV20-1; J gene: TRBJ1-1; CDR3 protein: CSARSTIRNTEAFF; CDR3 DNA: TGCAGTGCTAGATCAACCATCAGGAACACTGAAGCTTTCTTT
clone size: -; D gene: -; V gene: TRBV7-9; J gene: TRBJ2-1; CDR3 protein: CASSLNAYNEQFF; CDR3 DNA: TGTGCCAGCAGCTTAAACGCTTACAATGAGCAGTTCTTC
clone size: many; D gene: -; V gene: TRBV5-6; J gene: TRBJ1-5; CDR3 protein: CASSVAVGSNQPQHF; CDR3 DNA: TGTGCCAGCAGCGTCGCTGTGGGGAGCAATCAGCCCCAGCATTTT
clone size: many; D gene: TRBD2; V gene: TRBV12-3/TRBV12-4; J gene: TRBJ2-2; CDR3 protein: CASSWTRRNTGELFF; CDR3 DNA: TGTGCCAGCAGTTGGACTAGGAGGAACACCGGGGAGCTGTTTTTT
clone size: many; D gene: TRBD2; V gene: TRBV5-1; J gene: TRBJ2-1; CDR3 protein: CASSLEGRGRGNEQFF; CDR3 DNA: TGCGCCAGCAGCTTGGAAGGTCGCGGGAGAGGCAATGAGCAGTTCTTC
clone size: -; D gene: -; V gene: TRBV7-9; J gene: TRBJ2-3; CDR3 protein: CASSSQGLEGDTQYF; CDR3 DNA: TGTGCCAGCAGCTCACAAGGTCTAGAGGGAGATACGCAGTATTTT
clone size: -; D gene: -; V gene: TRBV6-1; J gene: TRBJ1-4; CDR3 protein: CASSEAAKSKLFF; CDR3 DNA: TGTGCCAGCAGTGAAGCGGCAAAGAGCAAACTGTTTTTT
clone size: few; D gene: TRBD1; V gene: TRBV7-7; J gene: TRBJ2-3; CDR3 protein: CASSPGTGRATDTQYF; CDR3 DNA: TGTGCCAGCAGCCCCGGGACAGGGCGGGCGACAGATACGCAGTATTTT
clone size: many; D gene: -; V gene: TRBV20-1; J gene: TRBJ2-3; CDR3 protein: CSAADSYTDTQYF; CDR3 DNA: TGCAGTGCTGCTGACTCCTACACAGATACGCAGTATTTT
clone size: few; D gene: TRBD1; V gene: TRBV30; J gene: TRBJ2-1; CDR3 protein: CAWSDRGPNEQFF; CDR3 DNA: TGTGCCTGGAGTGACAGGGGGCCTAATGAGCAGTTCTTC
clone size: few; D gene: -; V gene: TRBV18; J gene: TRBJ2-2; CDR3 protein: CASSRRQMNTGELFF; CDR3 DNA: TGTGCCAGCTCACGTCGACAGATGAACACCGGGGAGCTGTTTTTT
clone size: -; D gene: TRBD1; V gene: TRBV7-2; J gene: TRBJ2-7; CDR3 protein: CASSFTGTGEREQYF; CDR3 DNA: TGTGCCAGCAGCTTTACCGGGACAGGGGAGAGGGAGCAGTACTTC
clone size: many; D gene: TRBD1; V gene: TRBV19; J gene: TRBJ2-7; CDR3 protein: CASQLQGGPYEQYF; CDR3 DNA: TGTGCCAGTCAACTACAGGGGGGCCCCTACGAGCAGTACTTC
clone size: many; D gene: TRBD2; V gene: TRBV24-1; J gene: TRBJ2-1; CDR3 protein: CATSDSVAGAGNEQFF; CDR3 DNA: TGTGCCACCAGTGATTCAGTAGCGGGAGCAGGCAATGAGCAGTTCTTC
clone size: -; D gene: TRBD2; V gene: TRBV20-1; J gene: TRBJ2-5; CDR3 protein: CSARLAGGLHFF; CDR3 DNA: TGCAGTGCTAGACTAGCGGGGGGGCTCCATTTCTTC
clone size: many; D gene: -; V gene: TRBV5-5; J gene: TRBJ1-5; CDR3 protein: CASSLPGGLQHF; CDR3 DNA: TGTGCCAGCAGCTTGCCCGGGGGGCTCCAGCATTTT
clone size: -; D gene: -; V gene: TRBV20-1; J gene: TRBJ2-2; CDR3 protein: CSARDGGESTGELFF; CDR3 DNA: TGCAGTGCTAGAGACGGGGGAGAGAGCACCGGGGAGCTGTTTTTT
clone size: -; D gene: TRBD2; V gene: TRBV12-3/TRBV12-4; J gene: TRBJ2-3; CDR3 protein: CASSLVGRADTQYF; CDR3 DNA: TGTGCCAGCAGTTTAGTCGGGAGGGCAGATACGCAGTATTTT
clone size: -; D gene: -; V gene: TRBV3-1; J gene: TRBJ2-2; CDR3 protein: CASSQVRGGELFF; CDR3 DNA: TGTGCCAGCAGCCAAGTTCGAGGCGGGGAGCTGTTTTTT
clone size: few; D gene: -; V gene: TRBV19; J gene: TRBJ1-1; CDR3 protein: CASSIPGGRNTEAFF; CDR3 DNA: TGTGCCAGTAGTATCCCCGGGGGAAGGAACACTGAAGCTTTCTTT
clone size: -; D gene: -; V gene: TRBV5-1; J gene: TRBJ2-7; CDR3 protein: CASSLEAGYEQYF; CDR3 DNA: TGCGCCAGCAGCTTGGAAGCCGGATACGAGCAGTACTTC
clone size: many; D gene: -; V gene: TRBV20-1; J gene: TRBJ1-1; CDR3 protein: CSARAQNTEAFF; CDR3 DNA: TGCAGTGCTAGAGCCCAGAACACTGAAGCTTTCTTT